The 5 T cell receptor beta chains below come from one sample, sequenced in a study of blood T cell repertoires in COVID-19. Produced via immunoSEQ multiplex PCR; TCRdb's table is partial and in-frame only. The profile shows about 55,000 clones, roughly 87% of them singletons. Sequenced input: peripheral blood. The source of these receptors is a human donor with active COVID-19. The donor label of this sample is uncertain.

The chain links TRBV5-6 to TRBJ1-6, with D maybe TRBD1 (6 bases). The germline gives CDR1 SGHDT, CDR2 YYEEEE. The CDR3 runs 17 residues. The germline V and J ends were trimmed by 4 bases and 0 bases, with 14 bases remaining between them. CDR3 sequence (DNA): TGTGCCAGCAGCCCAGGGGAATCGGGCTCCTATAATTCACCCCTCCACTTT. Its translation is CASSPGESGSYNSPLHF.

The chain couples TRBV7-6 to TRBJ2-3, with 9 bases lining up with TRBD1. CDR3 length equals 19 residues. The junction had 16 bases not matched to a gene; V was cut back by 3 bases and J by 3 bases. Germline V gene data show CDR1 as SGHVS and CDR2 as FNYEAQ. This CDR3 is CASSFLHNYYGQGTDTQYF. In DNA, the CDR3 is TGTGCCAGCAGCTTCCTCCACAATTACTACGGACAGGGGACAGATACGCAGTATTTT.

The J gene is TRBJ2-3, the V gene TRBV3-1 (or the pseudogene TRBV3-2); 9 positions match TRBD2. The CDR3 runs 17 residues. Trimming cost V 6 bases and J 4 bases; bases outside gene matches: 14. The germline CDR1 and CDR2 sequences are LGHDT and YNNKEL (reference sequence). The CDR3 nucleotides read TGTGCCAGCAGTGAGGGGCTGCGCGGGGGGGCCCCAGATACGCAGTATTTT. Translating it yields CASSEGLRGGAPDTQYF.

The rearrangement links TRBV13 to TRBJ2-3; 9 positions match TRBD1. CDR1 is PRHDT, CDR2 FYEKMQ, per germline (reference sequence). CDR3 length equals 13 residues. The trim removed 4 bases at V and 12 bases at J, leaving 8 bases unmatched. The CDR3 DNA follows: TGTGCCAGCAGCTCAAATTACAGGGGGCATCAGTATTTT. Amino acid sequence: CASSSNYRGHQYF.

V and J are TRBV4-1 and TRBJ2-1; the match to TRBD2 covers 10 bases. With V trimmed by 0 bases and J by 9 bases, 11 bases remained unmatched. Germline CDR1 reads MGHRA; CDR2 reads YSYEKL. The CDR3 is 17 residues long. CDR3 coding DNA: TGCGCCAGCAGCCAAGATTACTCCCAGCGGGGGGGTATTGAGCAGTTCTTC. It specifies CASSQDYSQRGGIEQFF.